This TCR beta chain was sequenced during a study of cytomegalovirus exposure and HLA in healthy donors. About the research overall: Among roughly 190 million T cells, an earlier analysis found roughly 120 million unique TCR beta sequences. Counted in an early data release were approximately 85 million unique TCRs from HLA-typed donors. Study results and caveats: According to a later analysis, most TCR beta chains associated with CMV appeared HLA-restricted.

A note on this clone: Its antigen is not known.

The PCR had 60 Vbeta and 13 Jbeta primers. Repertoires were generated with immunoSEQ multiplex PCR, while TCRdb's copy carries only in-frame clones and drops some. The sample includes roughly 120,000 clones, around 76% seen only once; the top ten take approximately 30%. At collection, donors were nominally healthy, but unrecorded immune exposures were probable. There are 11 residues in the CDR3. Deletions cut 4 bases from V and 11 bases from J, with 11 bases between. Germline CDR1 SGHTA, CDR2 FQGNSA. This receptor was taken from a man in his sixties in good health and CMV-seropositive. Sequencing was done on a sample of PBMCs. This chain connects TRBV7-2 to TRBJ1-1, with D unresolved. CDR3 DNA sequence: TGTGCCAGCAGCTCTACAGATACGGCTTTCTTT. It codes for CASSSTDTAFF.